In its sample, the clone carrying this TCR beta chain was seen once. TCRdb keeps only in-frame clones here, not all; method: immunoSEQ multiplex PCR. Of about 370,000 clones listed, 80% to 90% are singletons. This sample was included in a study of blood T cell repertoires in COVID-19. The receptor was derived from a man aged 18 to 29 who had recovered from COVID-19. The sequencing input was PBMCs or T cells enriched from blood (not recorded which).

This chain's CDR3 is CASSLVARGGTGELFF. The DNA of the CDR3 is TGTGCCAGCAGCTTAGTCGCGCGAGGGGGCACCGGGGAGCTGTTTTTT. The genes are TRBV11-2 and TRBJ2-2; perhaps TRBD1 as D (6 bases). The CDR3 is 16 amino acids. V was pared by 1 base and J by 4 bases, with 13 bases between. The germline gives CDR1 SGHAT, CDR2 FQNNGV.